What follows are 25 T cell receptor beta chains derived from one specimen sequenced in a study of T-cell memory formation after mild COVID-19. Each CDR3 protein gets one entry after TCRdb re-called the 5' RACE reads with MiXCR. The sample lists over 300,000 distinct CDR3 sequences, under 25% occurring once. Sequenced material: PBMCs or a T cell subset sorted from them (not recorded which). The source is a young man who had mild COVID-19 (a few samples of this study predate the infection). Cell type and time point are not known.

The J gene is TRBJ2-2, the V gene TRBV5-1, with D unresolved. The CDR3 spans 14 residues. The germline CDR1 and CDR2 sequences are SGHRS and YFSETQ. Trimming stripped 0 bases from V and 7 bases from J, with 10 bases between. The CDR3 DNA follows: TGCGCCAGCAGCTTGGGTCTAGTTGGCGGGGAGCTGTTTTTT. Amino acid sequence: CASSLGLVGGELFF.

V and J are TRBV4-3 and TRBJ1-3; the D is unclear. Per germline, CDR1 LGHNA and CDR2 YSLEER. Trimming shortened V by 0 bases and J by 1 base, and 7 bases separated the two germline ends. The CDR3 runs 15 residues. The CDR3 loop is CASSQDRISGNTIYF. CDR3 in DNA: TGCGCCAGCAGCCAAGATAGGATTTCTGGAAACACCATATATTTT.

The chain joins TRBV7-6 to TRBJ2-4; 9 nucleotides agree with TRBD1. The J segment lost 1 base and the V segment lost 5 bases, leaving 3 bases of the junction unmatched. This CDR3 is 15 amino acids long. Germline CDR1 SGHVS, CDR2 FNYEAQ. Here the CDR3 DNA reads TGTGCCAGCAGCCCTGGGACAGGGGCCAAAAACATTCAGTACTTC. Translated, it gives CASSPGTGAKNIQYF.

The sample holds a few counts of this clonotype. The chain has TRBV7-6 and TRBJ2-1, with D possibly called TRBD1 or TRBD2 (6 bases each). Trimming cost V 1 base and J 2 bases, with 12 bases left between them. CDR3 length: 16 amino acids. Germline CDR1 reads SGHVS; CDR2 reads FNYEAQ. The CDR3 protein is CASSLVGGGTYNEQFF. In DNA form, the CDR3 reads TGTGCCAGCAGCTTAGTGGGGGGCGGGACCTACAATGAGCAGTTCTTC.

This clonotype was observed a few times. The chain has TRBV4-1 and TRBJ2-1, with 7 bases identical to TRBD2. V lost 0 bases, J lost 4 bases, and 9 bases stayed unmatched. CDR1 and CDR2 (germline): MGHRA, YSYEKL. The CDR3 covers 17 residues. In DNA form, the CDR3 reads TGCGCCAGCAGCCAAGATCGGGCGCGGGGGAGTTACAATGAGCAGTTCTTC. This encodes CASSQDRARGSYNEQFF.

The chain uses TRBV18 and TRBJ1-2; D is unclear. The germline gives CDR1 KGHSH, CDR2 LQKENI. Trimming removed 6 bases at V and 0 bases at J, with 14 bases between. CDR3 length equals 15 residues. The chain's CDR3 is CASSLQMLANYGYTF. The CDR3 DNA reads as TGTGCCAGCTCGCTACAGATGTTAGCTAACTATGGCTACACCTTC.

The V call is TRBV28, the J call TRBJ2-1, with D possibly being TRBD2 (5 bases). Germline assignment: CDR1 MDHEN and CDR2 SYDVKM. Trimming pared 7 bases from V and 0 bases from J, leaving 10 bases between. This CDR3 spans 14 amino acids. The CDR3 DNA follows: TGTGCCAGCAATGCTGGGAGCTCCTACAATGAGCAGTTCTTC. Protein product: CASNAGSSYNEQFF.

There are a few counts of this clonotype. The chain uses TRBV25-1 and TRBJ2-1; 12 bases agree with TRBD2. The CDR3 is 15 residues long. With 4 bases clipped from V and 9 bases from J, the junction kept 7 bases outside the gene matches. Germline-derived CDR1 and CDR2 are MGHDK and SYGVNS. For the CDR3, the DNA is TGTGCCAGCAGTGGCCTCACTAGCGGGGGGACTGAGCAGTTCTTC. Amino acids: CASSGLTSGGTEQFF.

This clonotype was detected a few times. V is TRBV5-1 and J is TRBJ2-3; 11 bases align to TRBD2. CDR1 is SGHRS, CDR2 YFSETQ, per germline. The CDR3 length is 16 residues. The V segment lost 4 bases and the J segment 2 bases; nucleotides outside the gene matches: 6. The CDR3 coding sequence is TGCGCCAGCAGCCTGCAGACTAGCGGGGTCACAGATACGCAGTATTTT. Encoded protein: CASSLQTSGVTDTQYF.

This chain connects TRBV5-1 to TRBJ1-1, with a weak D call TRBD1 (5 bases). Per germline, CDR1 SGHRS and CDR2 YFSETQ. V lost 0 bases to trimming and J lost 2 bases, with 11 bases between them. The CDR3 spans 15 residues. The CDR3: CASSLGGTANTEAFF. In DNA, the CDR3 is TGCGCCAGCAGCTTGGGAGGGACGGCTAACACTGAAGCTTTCTTT.

The chain has TRBV9 and TRBJ2-7; 12 positions match TRBD2. The CDR3 is 13 amino acids. The ends lost 4 bases at V and 6 bases at J; junction bases unmatched: 2. CDR1 is SGDLS, CDR2 YYNGEE, per germline. The CDR3 DNA is TGTGCCAGCAGCAAGGGACTAGCGGGCGAGCAGTACGTC. This encodes CASSKGLAGEQYV.

The V call is TRBV3-1, the J call TRBJ2-3; D may be TRBD2 (5 bases). CDR1 is LGHDT and CDR2 is YNNKEL in the germline V gene (reference sequence). The ends were cut back, 0 bases at V and 2 bases at J, with 9 bases in the middle. CDR3 length equals 15 residues. CDR3 bases: TGTGCCAGCAGCCAAGATACAGCGGCCACAGATACGCAGTATTTT. It yields the protein CASSQDTAATDTQYF.

This clonotype has only a few counts. V is TRBV9 and J is TRBJ1-5, with D possibly being TRBD1 (5 bases). This CDR3 has 13 residues. Germline lookup yields CDR1 SGDLS and CDR2 YYNGEE. Trimming left V 0 bases short and J 9 bases short, with 10 bases between. CDR3 nucleotide sequence: TGTGCCAGCAGCGTAGCTTCCGGGGGGCCCCAGCATTTT. Its translation is CASSVASGGPQHF.

In this sample, this clonotype turned up many times. The V gene is TRBV10-3, the J gene TRBJ2-3, with 14 bases matching TRBD2. Germline V gene sequence: CDR1 ENHRY, CDR2 SYGVKD. Unmatched junction bases numbered 14, after V lost 11 bases and J lost 7 bases. This CDR3 is built from 16 residues. The CDR3 nucleotides read TGTGCCGTTCAGGAACCGACTAGCGGGGGGGCAAATACGCAGTATTTT. Protein product: CAVQEPTSGGANTQYF.

This clonotype has ten or more counts. The genes are TRBV5-1 and TRBJ1-1; 7 nucleotides match TRBD1. The germline V gene has CDR1 SGHRS and CDR2 YFSETQ. The V gene end was trimmed by 0 bases and the J gene end by 2 bases; junction bases not matched to a gene: 1. This CDR3 has 14 residues. CDR3 DNA sequence: TGCGCCAGCAGCTTGGAAGGGGGCAACACTGAAGCTTTCTTT. Protein sequence: CASSLEGGNTEAFF.

V usage is TRBV6-5 and J usage is TRBJ1-1; perhaps TRBD1 as D (6 bases). Deletions cut 0 bases from V and 3 bases from J, with 11 bases between. The CDR3 is 15 amino acids. The V gene's germline CDR1 is MNHEY and CDR2 SVGAGI. The CDR3 spells CASSYSWTADTEAFF. As DNA, the CDR3 is TGTGCCAGCAGTTACTCTTGGACAGCGGACACTGAAGCTTTCTTT.

This clonotype occurred many times. V usage is TRBV20-1 and J usage is TRBJ1-6; 12 bases match TRBD1. J gave up 10 bases and V 4 bases, and 5 bases lay outside the gene matches. Looked up from germline, CDR1 is DFQATT and CDR2 is SNEGSKA (reference sequence). The CDR3 spans 14 residues. CDR3 sequence (DNA): TGCAGTGCTAACTCCGGGACAGGGGGCTCACCCCTCCACTTT. Protein: CSANSGTGGSPLHF.

This chain uses TRBV4-1 with TRBJ2-7, with 7 nucleotides matching TRBD2. This CDR3 contains 15 residues. CDR1 is MGHRA, CDR2 YSYEKL, per germline. Trimming cost V 1 base and J 4 bases; bases outside gene matches: 7. The CDR3 reads CASSQGWDYGYEQYF. CDR3 in DNA: TGCGCCAGCAGCCAAGGCTGGGACTACGGATACGAGCAGTACTTC.

The chain recombines TRBV7-3 with TRBJ2-7, with D tentatively TRBD2 (5 bases). V lost 1 base, J lost 2 bases, and 15 bases lay in between. The CDR3 is 16 amino acids. Germline V gene lookup returns CDR1 SGHTA and CDR2 FQGTGA. CDR3 residues: CASSLNEGEDPYEQYV. Written as DNA, the CDR3 is TGTGCCAGCAGCTTAAATGAGGGTGAGGACCCCTACGAGCAGTACGTC.

The chain recombines TRBV5-6 with TRBJ2-3; TRBD1 matches at 10 bases. Trimming cost V 4 bases and J 4 bases; bases outside gene matches: 9. This CDR3 comprises 16 residues. CDR1 is SGHDT and CDR2 is YYEEEE in the germline V gene. The CDR3 spells CASSRGDRGVPDTQYF. The CDR3 coding sequence is TGTGCCAGCAGCAGAGGGGACAGGGGCGTCCCAGATACGCAGTATTTT.

The chain recombines TRBV5-1 with TRBJ2-3, with D possibly matching TRBD2 (5 bases). V lost 3 bases to trimming and J lost 4 bases, with 15 bases between them. Germline CDR1 and CDR2: SGHRS and YFSETQ. The CDR3 extends over 15 amino acids. The CDR3, as DNA: TGCGCCAGCAGCTATGGACTTTTCCCCCCAGATACGCAGTATTTT. It is translated as CASSYGLFPPDTQYF.

The chain is built from TRBV7-7 and TRBJ2-7, with 7 bases identical to TRBD2. CDR3 length: 11 amino acids. V was clipped by 1 base and J by 12 bases; unmatched bases: 3. Germline V gene sequence: CDR1 SSHAT, CDR2 FNYEAQ (reference sequence). The CDR3 sequence: CASSLGRGTYF. The CDR3 DNA is TGTGCCAGCAGCTTAGGGCGGGGGACGTACTTC.

This clonotype has a handful of counts. This chain links TRBV5-6 with TRBJ1-1; TRBD1 agrees at 10 bases. Trimming took 5 bases from V and 4 from J; bases not matched to a gene: 14. Germline values: CDR1 SGHDT, CDR2 YYEEEE. The CDR3 has 17 residues. The CDR3 sequence is CASSSGTGAFYRTEAFF. In nucleotides, the CDR3 is TGTGCCAGCAGTTCCGGGACAGGGGCCTTTTATCGCACTGAAGCTTTCTTT.

Comments on this clonotype: Just one base apart from a much larger clone, this may be a read error. This chain joins TRBV4-1 and TRBJ1-6; 7 nucleotides match TRBD1. CDR3 size: 15 residues. Germline V CDR1 and CDR2: MGHRA, YSYEKL. CDR3 coding DNA: TGCGCCACCCGACAGGGAGGGGGGATAAATTCACCCCTCAACTTT. This encodes CATRQGGGINSPLNF.

This clonotype was counted a few times. This rearrangement joins TRBV4-3 to TRBJ1-2; D not certain. The V and J ends lost 1 base and 5 bases respectively, with 14 bases between them. Germline CDR1 LGHNA, CDR2 YSLEER. CDR3 length: 15 amino acids. This CDR3 reads CASSQGKGYYYGYTF. As DNA, the CDR3 is TGCGCCAGCAGCCAAGGGAAAGGTTACTATTATGGCTACACCTTC.